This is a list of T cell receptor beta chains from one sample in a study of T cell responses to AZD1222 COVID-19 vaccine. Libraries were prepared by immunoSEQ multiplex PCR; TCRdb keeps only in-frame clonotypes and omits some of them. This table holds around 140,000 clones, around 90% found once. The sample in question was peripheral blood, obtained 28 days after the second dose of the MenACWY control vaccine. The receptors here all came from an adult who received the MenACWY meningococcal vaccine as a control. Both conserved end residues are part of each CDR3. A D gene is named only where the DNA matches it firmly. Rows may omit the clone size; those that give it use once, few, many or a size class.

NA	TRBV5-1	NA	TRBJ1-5	TGCGCCAGCAGCTTGGAGGGGACGAGCAATCAGCCCCAGCATTTT	CASSLEGTSNQPQHF
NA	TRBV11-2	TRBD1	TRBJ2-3	TGTGCCAGCAGCTTAGTTACAGGGGGCCTCGCAGATACGCAGTATTTT	CASSLVTGGLADTQYF
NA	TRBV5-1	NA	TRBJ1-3	TGCGCCAGCAGCGGGGACACAGGGTACTCTGGAAACACCATATATTTT	CASSGDTGYSGNTIYF
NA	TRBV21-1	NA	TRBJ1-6	TGTGCCAGCAGCAAAGTGGGTTGGCGGTATAATTCACCCCTCCACTTT	CASSKVGWRYNSPLHF
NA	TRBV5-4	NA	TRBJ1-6	TGTGCCAGCAGTTCAGGGGATTCACCCCTCCACTTT	CASSSGDSPLHF
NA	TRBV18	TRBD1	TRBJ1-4	TGTGCCAGCTCTCATCCGGGACAGGGAAATGAAAAACTGTTTTTT	CASSHPGQGNEKLFF
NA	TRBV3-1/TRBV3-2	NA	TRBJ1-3	TGTGCCAGCAGCCAGGGAGCTGGAAACACCATATATTTT	CASSQGAGNTIYF
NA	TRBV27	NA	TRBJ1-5	TGTGCCAGCAGTTTACGACTGGGGGGGCGCAATCAGCCCCAGCATTTT	CASSLRLGGRNQPQHF
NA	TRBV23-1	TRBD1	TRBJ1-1	TGCGCCATCCAGGGGGGAGGCACTGAAGCTTTCTTT	CAIQGGGTEAFF
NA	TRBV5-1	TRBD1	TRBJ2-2	TGCGCCAGCAGCTTGGGACAGGGCCCCGGGGAGCTGTTTTTT	CASSLGQGPGELFF
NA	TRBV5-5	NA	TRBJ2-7	TGTGCCAGCAGCTTGGGACGGATAGGGCCCAACGAGCAGTACTTC	CASSLGRIGPNEQYF
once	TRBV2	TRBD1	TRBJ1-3	TGTGCCAGCAGGAGGGACAGAGGAAACACCATATATTTT	CASRRDRGNTIYF
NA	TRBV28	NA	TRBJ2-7	TGTGCCAGCAGTTTTGCGCCGAGCTCCTACGAGCAGTACTTC	CASSFAPSSYEQYF
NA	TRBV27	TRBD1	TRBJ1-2	TGTGCCAGCAGTTTGGGGGGACAGCCCTATGGCTACACCTTC	CASSLGGQPYGYTF
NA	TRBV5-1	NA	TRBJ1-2	TGCGCCAGCAGCTTGGCCCCTGAGATATATGGCTACACCTTC	CASSLAPEIYGYTF
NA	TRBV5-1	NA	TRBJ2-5	TGCGCCAGCAGCCAGGATGGGGGCGGGTCAGAGACCCAGTACTTC	CASSQDGGGSETQYF
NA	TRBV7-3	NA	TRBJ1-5	TGTGCCAGCAGCTTAGGTTACAATCAGCCCCAGCATTTT	CASSLGYNQPQHF
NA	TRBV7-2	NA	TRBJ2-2	TGTGCCAGCAGATCCCAGGCCACATCTACCGGGGAGCTGTTTTTT	CASRSQATSTGELFF
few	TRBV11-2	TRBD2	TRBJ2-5	TGTGCCAGCAGCTTGGGACTAGTAGAGACCCAGTACTTC	CASSLGLVETQYF
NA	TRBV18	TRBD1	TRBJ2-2	TGTGCCAGCTCACCGGCCTCCGGGACAGCGAACACCGGGGAGCTGTTTTTT	CASSPASGTANTGELFF
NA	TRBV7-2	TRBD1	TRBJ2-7	TGTGCCAGCAGCGATACAGGGGGTGGCTACGAGCAGTACTTC	CASSDTGGGYEQYF
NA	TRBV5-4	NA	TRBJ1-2	TGTGCCAGCAGCTCGGCGTATCTGACAGGTTATGGCTACACCTTC	CASSSAYLTGYGYTF
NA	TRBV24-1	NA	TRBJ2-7	TGTGCCACCAGTGCTTTGGACAGCTACGAGCAGTACTTC	CATSALDSYEQYF
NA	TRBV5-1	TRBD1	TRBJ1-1	TGCGCCAGCAGCCCAGGGGGGGCTGGCACTGAAGCTTTCTTT	CASSPGGAGTEAFF
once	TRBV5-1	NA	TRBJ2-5	TGCGCCAGCGCAACAGGGGAGGGGTCTCGAGAGACCCAGTACTTC	CASATGEGSRETQYF
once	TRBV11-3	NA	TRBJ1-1	TGTGCCAGCAGCTTAGTCGGCCGGAACACTGAAGCTTTCTTT	CASSLVGRNTEAFF
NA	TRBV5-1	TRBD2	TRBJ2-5	TGCGCCAGTACGGGGGGACAGACCCAGTACTTC	CASTGGQTQYF
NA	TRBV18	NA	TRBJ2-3	TGTGCCAGCTCAGAGTATGCCACAGATACGCAGTATTTT	CASSEYATDTQYF
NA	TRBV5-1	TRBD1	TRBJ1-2	TGCGCCAGCAGCGAGGGACAGAACTATGGCTACACCTTC	CASSEGQNYGYTF
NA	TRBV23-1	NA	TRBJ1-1	TGCGCCAGCAGCCACCTGACCATGGGCGATGGCACTGAAGCTTTCTTT	CASSHLTMGDGTEAFF
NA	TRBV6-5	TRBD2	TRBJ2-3	TGTGCCAGCAGTTACTTTAGCGGGGTCACAGATACGCAGTATTTT	CASSYFSGVTDTQYF
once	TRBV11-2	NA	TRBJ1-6	TGTGCCAGCAGGAGGGGCTCGATCTCACCCCTCCACTTT	CASRRGSISPLHF
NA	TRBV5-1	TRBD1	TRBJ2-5	TGCGCCAGCAGCTTGGGCAGGGGGCTCGGGGAGACCCAGTACTTC	CASSLGRGLGETQYF
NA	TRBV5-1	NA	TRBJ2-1	TGCGCCAGCAGCCTGGTCAGGACGGGCCCCTCATACAATGAGCAGTTCTTC	CASSLVRTGPSYNEQFF
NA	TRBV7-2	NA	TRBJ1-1	TGTGCCAGCAGCATGTCCGGGGCGAACACTGAAGCTTTCTTT	CASSMSGANTEAFF
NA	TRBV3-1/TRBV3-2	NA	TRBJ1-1	TGTGCCAGCAGCCAAGATCGAACGGTATATGAAGCTTTCTTT	CASSQDRTVYEAFF
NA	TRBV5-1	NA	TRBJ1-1	TGCGCCAGCAGCTTGGGGGGTACGGGTGCTTTCTTT	CASSLGGTGAFF
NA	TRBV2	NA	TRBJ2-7	TGTGCCAGCAGTGACCTGCGGGCGCAGTACTTC	CASSDLRAQYF
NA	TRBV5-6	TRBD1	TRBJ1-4	TGTGCCAGCCACGAGACAGGGGCGGGTGCAACTAATGAAAAACTGTTTTTT	CASHETGAGATNEKLFF
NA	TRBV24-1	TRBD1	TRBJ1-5	TGTGCCACCAGCGCAGGGGGCTGGGATCAGCCCCAGCATTTT	CATSAGGWDQPQHF
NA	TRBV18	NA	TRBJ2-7	TGTGCCAGCTCACCACCGGGACAAACCTACGAGCAGTACTTC	CASSPPGQTYEQYF
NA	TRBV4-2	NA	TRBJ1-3	TGTGCCAGCAGCCAAGACCCAAACTCTGGAAACACCATATATTTT	CASSQDPNSGNTIYF
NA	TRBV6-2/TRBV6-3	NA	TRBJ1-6	TGTGCCAGCAGTTACCGGGGGACAAGTTCACCCCTCCACTTT	CASSYRGTSSPLHF
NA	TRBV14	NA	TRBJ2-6	TGTGCCAGCAGCCAAGATGGTCGGTTCTCTGGGGCCAACGTCCTGACTTTC	CASSQDGRFSGANVLTF
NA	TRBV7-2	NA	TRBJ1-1	TGTGCCAGCAGCTTAAGAGGGGAGCCGCTATACACTGAAGCTTTCTTT	CASSLRGEPLYTEAFF
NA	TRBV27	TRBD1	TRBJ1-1	TGTGCCAGCAGTCCCGAGCCGGGACAGGGGACAATGAACACTGAAGCTTTCTTT	CASSPEPGQGTMNTEAFF
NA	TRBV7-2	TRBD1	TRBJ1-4	TGTGCCAGCAGCTCCCTAAGCGCAGGGGGCGATGAAAAACTGTTTTTT	CASSSLSAGGDEKLFF
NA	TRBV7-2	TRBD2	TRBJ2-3	TGTGCCAGCAGCTTAACGGGAGCGGGAGTTGGGGCAGATACGCAGTATTTT	CASSLTGAGVGADTQYF
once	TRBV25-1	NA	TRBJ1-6	TGTGCCAGCAGCCGGGATTCTATTTCACCCCTCCACTTT	CASSRDSISPLHF
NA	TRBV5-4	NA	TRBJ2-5	TGTGCCAGCAGCTTGGAAGCGGAGACCCAGTACTTC	CASSLEAETQYF
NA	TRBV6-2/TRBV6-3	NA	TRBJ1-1	TGTGCCAGCAGTTACCTGACAGGATCTGAAGCTTTCTTT	CASSYLTGSEAFF
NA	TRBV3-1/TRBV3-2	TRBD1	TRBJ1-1	TGTGCCAGCAGCCAAGATCACAGGGGGCGTGAAGCTTTCTTT	CASSQDHRGREAFF
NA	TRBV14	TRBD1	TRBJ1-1	TGTGCCAGCAGCCGCGGGCGGAGGACAGGGACGAATGGCGCTGAAGCTTTCTTT	CASSRGRRTGTNGAEAFF
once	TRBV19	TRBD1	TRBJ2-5	TGTGCCAGTAGTAGGCAGGGGGCAGGTCGATTGACCCAAGAGACCCAGTACTTC	CASSRQGAGRLTQETQYF
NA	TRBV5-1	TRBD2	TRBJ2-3	TGCGCCAGCAGCGCCCGCTCCGGGACTAGCGGCACAGATACGCAGTATTTT	CASSARSGTSGTDTQYF
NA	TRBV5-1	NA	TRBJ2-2	TGCGCCAGCAGCCGCCGCAGGGAACAATTTAACACCGGGGAGCTGTTTTTT	CASSRRREQFNTGELFF
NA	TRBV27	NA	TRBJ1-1	TGTGCCAGCAGTACCGCCGGACCGAACACTGAAGCTTTCTTT	CASSTAGPNTEAFF
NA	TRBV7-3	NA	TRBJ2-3	TGTGCCAGCAGCTTATTAGGATTCGGGCCCGCTAGCACAGATACGCAGTATTTT	CASSLLGFGPASTDTQYF
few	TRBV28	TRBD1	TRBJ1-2	TGTGCCAGCAGTCTAGGAGGGGGACAGGGTCATGGCTACACCTTC	CASSLGGGQGHGYTF
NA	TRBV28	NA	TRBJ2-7	TGTGCCAGCAGTCGCCCTCCCGGGACCTACGAGCAGTACTTC	CASSRPPGTYEQYF